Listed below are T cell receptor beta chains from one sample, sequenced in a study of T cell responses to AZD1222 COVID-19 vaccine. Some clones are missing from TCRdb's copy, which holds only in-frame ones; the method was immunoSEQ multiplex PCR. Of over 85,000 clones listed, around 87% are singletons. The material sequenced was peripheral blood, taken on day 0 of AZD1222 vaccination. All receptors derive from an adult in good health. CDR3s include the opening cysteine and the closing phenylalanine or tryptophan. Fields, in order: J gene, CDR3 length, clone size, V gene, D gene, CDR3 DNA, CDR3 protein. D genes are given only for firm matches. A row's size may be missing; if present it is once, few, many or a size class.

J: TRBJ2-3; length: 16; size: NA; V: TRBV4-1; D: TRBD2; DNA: TGCGCCAGCAGCCACCCGGGTCTAGCGGGGTGGCGTGAGCAGTATTTT; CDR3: CASSHPGLAGWREQYF
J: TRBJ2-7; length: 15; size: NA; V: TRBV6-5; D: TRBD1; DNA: TGTGCCAGCAGTTACTCCTTTGGACAGGGCTACGAGCAGTACTTC; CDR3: CASSYSFGQGYEQYF
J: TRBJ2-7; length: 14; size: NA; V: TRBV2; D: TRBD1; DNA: TGTGCCAGCAGTTCCGGGACAGGGGCCTACGAGCAGTACTTC; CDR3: CASSSGTGAYEQYF
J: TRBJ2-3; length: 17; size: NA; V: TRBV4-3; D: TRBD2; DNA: TGCGCCAGCAGCCAAGACCGGACTAGCGGGGGGAAAAATACGCAGTATTTT; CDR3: CASSQDRTSGGKNTQYF
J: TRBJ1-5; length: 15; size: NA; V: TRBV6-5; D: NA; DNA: TGTGCCAGCCGCTCCTTGAGCAGCTACAATCAGCCCCAGCATTTT; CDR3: CASRSLSSYNQPQHF
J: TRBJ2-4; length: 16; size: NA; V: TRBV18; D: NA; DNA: TGTGCCAGCTCACTCGCTTCCCGAAGTGCGAAAAACATTCAGTACTTC; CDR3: CASSLASRSAKNIQYF
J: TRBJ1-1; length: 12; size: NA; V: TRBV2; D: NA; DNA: TGTGCCAGCGTTAAATTTACGCTTGAAGCTTTCTTT; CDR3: CASVKFTLEAFF
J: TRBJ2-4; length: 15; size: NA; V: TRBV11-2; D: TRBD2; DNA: TGTGCCAGCGGCCCCGCCTTGGGGGGGGGAAACATTCAGTACTTC; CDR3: CASGPALGGGNIQYF
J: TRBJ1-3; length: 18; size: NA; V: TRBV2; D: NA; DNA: TGTGCCAGCAGTGGGAGGAGGAGTGTCTCCGGACAGGGAAACACCATATATTTT; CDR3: CASSGRRSVSGQGNTIYF
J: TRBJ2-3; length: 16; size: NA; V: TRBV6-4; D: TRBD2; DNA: TGTGCCAGCAGTGGAGAAGCGGGGGGGCCCACAGATACGCAGTATTTT; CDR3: CASSGEAGGPTDTQYF
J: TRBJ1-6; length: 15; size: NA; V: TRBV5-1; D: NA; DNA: TGCGCCAGCAGCTGGTCGGGGCCCGGCGATTCACCCCTCCACTTT; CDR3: CASSWSGPGDSPLHF
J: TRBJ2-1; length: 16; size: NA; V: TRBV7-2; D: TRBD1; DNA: TGTGCCAGCAGCTTACAAGGGGGCGCATCCTACAATGAGCAGTTCTTC; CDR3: CASSLQGGASYNEQFF
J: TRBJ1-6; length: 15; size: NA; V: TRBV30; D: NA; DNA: TGTGCCTGGAGCGGGGGGGGCACCACTAATTCACCCCTCCACTTT; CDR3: CAWSGGGTTNSPLHF
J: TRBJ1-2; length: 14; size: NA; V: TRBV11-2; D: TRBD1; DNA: TGTGCCAGCAGCTTAGGCAGGGGGGGAAACTTCTACACCTTC; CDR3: CASSLGRGGNFYTF
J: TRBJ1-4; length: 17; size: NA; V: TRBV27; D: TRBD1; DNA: TGTGCCAGCAGTTACGGACAGGGAGAGGCAACTAATGAAAAACTGTTTTTT; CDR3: CASSYGQGEATNEKLFF
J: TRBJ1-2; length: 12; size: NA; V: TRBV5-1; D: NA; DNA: TGCGCCAGTCGTCGGACAGATGAAGGCTACACCTTC; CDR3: CASRRTDEGYTF
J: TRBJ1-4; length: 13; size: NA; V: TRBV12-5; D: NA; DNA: TGTGCTAGTGGACAGGTTGGTGGTGAAAAACTGTTTTTT; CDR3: CASGQVGGEKLFF
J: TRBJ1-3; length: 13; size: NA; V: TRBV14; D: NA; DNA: TGTGCCAGCGCCCAGAGCTCTGGAAACACCATATATTTT; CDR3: CASAQSSGNTIYF
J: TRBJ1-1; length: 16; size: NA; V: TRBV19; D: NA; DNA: TGTGCCAGTACCGAATGGGGGAGGGGCCTTAACACTGAAGCTTTCTTT; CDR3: CASTEWGRGLNTEAFF
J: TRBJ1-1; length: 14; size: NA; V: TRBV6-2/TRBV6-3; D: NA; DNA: TGTGCCAGCAGTCCCCATTGGGGGAACACTGAAGCTTTCTTT; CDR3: CASSPHWGNTEAFF
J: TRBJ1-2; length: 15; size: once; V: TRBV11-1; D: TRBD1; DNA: TGTGCCAGCAGCTTAGATGGGACAGGGTACGGTGGCTACACCTTC; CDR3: CASSLDGTGYGGYTF
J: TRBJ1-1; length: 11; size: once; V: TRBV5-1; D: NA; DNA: TGCGCCAGCAGTCAAAACACTGAAGCTTTCTTT; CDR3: CASSQNTEAFF
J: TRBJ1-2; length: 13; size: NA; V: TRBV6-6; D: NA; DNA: TGTGTGCTCTGGCAGGGTACTAACTATGGCTACACCTTC; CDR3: CVLWQGTNYGYTF
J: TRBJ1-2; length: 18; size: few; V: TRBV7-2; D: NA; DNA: TGTGCCAGCAGCTCAACACTCCTCGAGGCCCGGAGGACCTATGGCTACACCTTC; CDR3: CASSSTLLEARRTYGYTF
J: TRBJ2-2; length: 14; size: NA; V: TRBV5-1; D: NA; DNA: TGCGCCAGCAGCTTCGAAATTTCGACCGGGGAGCTGTTTTTT; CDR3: CASSFEISTGELFF
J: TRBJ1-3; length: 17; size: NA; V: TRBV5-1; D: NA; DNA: TGCGCCAGCAGCTCAGGGGAGATACAGGGTTTTGGAAACACCATATATTTT; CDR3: CASSSGEIQGFGNTIYF
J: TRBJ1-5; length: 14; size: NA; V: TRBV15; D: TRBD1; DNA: TGTGCCACCAGCAGTGGGACAGACGGGCAGCCCCAGCATTTT; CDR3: CATSSGTDGQPQHF
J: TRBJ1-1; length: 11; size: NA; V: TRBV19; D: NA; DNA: TGTGCCAGTAGTATACGGTTTGAAGCTTTCTTT; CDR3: CASSIRFEAFF
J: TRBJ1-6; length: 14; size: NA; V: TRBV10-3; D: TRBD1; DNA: TGTGCCATCAGTGTACAGGGGAATAATTCACCCCTCCACTTT; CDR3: CAISVQGNNSPLHF
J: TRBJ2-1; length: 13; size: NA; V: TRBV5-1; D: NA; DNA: TGCGCCAGCAGCTTGGTTGGGGAGGATGAGCAGTTCTTC; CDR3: CASSLVGEDEQFF
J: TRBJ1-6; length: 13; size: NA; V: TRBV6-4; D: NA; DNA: TGTGCCAGCAGTGTTACGGATAATTCACCCCTCCACTTT; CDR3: CASSVTDNSPLHF
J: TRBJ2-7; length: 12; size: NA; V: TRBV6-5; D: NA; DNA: TGTGCCAGCAGTTACGGCAGGACCGAGCAGTACTTC; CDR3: CASSYGRTEQYF